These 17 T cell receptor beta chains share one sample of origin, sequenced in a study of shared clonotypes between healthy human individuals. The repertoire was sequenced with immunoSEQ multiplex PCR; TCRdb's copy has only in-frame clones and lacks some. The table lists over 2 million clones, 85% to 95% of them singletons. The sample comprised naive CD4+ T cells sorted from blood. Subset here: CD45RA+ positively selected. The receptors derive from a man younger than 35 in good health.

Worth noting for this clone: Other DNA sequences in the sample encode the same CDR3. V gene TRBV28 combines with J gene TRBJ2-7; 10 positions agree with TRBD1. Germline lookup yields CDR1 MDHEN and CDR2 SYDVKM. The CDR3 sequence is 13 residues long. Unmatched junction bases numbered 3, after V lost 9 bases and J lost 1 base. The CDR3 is CASRGQGSYEQYF. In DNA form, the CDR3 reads TGTGCCAGTCGGGGACAGGGGTCCTACGAGCAGTACTTC.

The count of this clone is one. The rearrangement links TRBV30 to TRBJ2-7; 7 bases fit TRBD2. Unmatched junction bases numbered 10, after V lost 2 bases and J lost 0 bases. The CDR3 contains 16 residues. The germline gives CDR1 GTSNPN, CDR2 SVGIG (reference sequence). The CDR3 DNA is TGTGCCTGGAGTTCACCGGCGCTAGCGGACTCCTACGAGCAGTACTTC. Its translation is CAWSSPALADSYEQYF.

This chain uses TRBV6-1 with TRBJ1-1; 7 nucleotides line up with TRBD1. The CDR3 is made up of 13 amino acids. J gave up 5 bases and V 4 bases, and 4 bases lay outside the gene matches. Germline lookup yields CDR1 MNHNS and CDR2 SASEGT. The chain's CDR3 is CASSVTQGTEAFF. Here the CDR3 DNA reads TGTGCCAGCAGTGTAACACAGGGGACTGAAGCTTTCTTT.

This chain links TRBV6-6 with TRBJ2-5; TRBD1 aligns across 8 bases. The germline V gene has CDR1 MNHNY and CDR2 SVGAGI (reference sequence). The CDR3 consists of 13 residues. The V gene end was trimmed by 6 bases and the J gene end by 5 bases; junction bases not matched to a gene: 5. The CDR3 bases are TGTGCCAGCAGACAAACAGGGGGGGAGACCCAGTACTTC. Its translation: CASRQTGGETQYF.

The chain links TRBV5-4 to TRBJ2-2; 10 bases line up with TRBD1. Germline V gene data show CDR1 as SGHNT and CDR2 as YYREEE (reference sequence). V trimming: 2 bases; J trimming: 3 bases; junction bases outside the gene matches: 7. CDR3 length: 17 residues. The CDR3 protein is CASSFPGQGIDTGELFF. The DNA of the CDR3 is TGTGCCAGCAGCTTTCCGGGACAGGGGATCGACACCGGGGAGCTGTTTTTT.

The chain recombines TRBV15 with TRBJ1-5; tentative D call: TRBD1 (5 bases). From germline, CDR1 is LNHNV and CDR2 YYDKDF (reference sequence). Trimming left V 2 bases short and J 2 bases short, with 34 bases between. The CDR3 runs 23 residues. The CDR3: CATSRLSTGTSGAFPKGNQPQHF. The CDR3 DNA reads TGTGCCACCAGCAGACTCTCGACCGGGACCTCAGGTGCCTTTCCGAAGGGCAATCAGCCCCAGCATTTT.

CDR3 protein: CASSPTTGYGNHEQYF. In DNA form, the CDR3 reads TGCGCCAGCAGCCCAACCACAGGGTATGGGAACCACGAGCAGTACTTC. This sequence joins TRBV5-1 and TRBJ2-7, with a possible D match to TRBD1 (6 bases). V was shortened by 4 bases and J by 5 bases, with 22 bases between the two germline ends. This CDR3 is 16 amino acids long. Germline assignment: CDR1 SGHRS and CDR2 YFSETQ. Variable domain in full (rest from reference TRBV5-1 and TRBJ2-7): KAGVTQTPRYLIKTRGQQVTLSCSPISGHRSVSWYQQTPGQGLQFLFEYFSETQRNKGNFPGRFSGRQFSNSRSEMNVSTLELGDSALYLCASSPTTGYGNHEQYFGPGTRLTVT.

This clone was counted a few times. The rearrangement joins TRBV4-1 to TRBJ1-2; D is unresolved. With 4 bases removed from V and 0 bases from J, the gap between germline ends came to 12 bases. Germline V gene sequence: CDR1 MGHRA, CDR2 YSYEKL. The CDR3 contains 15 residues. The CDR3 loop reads CASSPTPTANYGYTF. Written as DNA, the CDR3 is TGCGCCAGCAGCCCCACACCAACAGCTAACTATGGCTACACCTTC.

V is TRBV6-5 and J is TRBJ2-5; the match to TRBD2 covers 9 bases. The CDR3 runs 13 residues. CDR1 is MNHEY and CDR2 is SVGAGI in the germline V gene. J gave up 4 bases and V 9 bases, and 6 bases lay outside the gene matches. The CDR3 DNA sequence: TGTGCCAGTGGGCGGGGGGGCACAGAGACCCAGTACTTC. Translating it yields CASGRGGTETQYF.

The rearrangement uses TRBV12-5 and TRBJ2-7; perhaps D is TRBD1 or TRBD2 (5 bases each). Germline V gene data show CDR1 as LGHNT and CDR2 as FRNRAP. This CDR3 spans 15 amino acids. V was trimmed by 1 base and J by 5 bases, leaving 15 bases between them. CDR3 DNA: TGTGCTAGTGGTTTGGGATCCCCCTGGGGGAACGAGCAGTACTTC. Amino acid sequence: CASGLGSPWGNEQYF.

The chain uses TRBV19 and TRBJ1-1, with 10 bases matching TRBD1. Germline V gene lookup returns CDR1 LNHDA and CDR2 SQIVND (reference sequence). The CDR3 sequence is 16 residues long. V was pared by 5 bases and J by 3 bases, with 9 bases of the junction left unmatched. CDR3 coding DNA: TGTGCCAGTAGTGCCCGGGACAGGGGCTATTACACTGAAGCTTTCTTT. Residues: CASSARDRGYYTEAFF.

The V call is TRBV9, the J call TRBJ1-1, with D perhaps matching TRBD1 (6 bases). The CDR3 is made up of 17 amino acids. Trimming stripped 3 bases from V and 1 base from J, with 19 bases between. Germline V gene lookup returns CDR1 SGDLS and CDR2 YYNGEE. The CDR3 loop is CASSAYTGRAGNTEAFF. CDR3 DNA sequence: TGTGCCAGCAGCGCATATACAGGGAGGGCTGGGAACACTGAAGCTTTCTTT.

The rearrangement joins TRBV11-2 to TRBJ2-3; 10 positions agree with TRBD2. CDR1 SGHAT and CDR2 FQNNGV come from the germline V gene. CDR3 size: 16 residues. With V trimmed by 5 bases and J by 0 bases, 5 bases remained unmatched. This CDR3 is CASSISGRGSTDTQYF. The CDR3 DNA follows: TGTGCCAGCAGCATAAGCGGGAGGGGTAGCACAGATACGCAGTATTTT. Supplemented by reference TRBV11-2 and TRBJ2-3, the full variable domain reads EAGVAQSPRYKIIEKRQSVAFWCNPISGHATLYWYQQILGQGPKLLIQFQNNGVVDDSQLPKDRFSAERLKGVDSTLKIQPAKLEDSAVYLCASSISGRGSTDTQYFGPGTRLTVL.

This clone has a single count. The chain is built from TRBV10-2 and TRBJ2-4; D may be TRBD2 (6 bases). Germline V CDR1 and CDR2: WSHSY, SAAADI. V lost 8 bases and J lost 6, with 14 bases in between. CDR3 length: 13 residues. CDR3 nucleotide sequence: TGCGCCAGCGGAAGTCAGGGAGGAAACATTCAGTACTTC. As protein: CASGSQGGNIQYF.

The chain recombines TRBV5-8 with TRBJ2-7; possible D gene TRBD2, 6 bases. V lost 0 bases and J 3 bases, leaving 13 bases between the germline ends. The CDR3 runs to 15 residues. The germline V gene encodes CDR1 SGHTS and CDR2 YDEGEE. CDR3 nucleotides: TGTGCCAGCAGCTTGGTTCATGGAGGGGTCTACGAGCAGTACTTC. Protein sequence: CASSLVHGGVYEQYF.

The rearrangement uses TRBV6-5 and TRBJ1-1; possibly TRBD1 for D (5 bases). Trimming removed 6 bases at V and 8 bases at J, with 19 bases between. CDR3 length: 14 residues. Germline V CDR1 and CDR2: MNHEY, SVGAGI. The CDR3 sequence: CASRAKDGRGEAFF. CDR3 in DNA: TGTGCCAGCAGGGCTAAGGACGGACGGGGCGAAGCTTTCTTT.

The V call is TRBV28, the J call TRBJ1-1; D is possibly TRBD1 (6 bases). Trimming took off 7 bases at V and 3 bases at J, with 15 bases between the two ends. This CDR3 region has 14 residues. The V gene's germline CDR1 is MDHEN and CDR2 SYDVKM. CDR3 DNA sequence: TGTGCCAGCAAGCAGGGAGGGGGTTACACTGAAGCTTTCTTT. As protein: CASKQGGGYTEAFF.